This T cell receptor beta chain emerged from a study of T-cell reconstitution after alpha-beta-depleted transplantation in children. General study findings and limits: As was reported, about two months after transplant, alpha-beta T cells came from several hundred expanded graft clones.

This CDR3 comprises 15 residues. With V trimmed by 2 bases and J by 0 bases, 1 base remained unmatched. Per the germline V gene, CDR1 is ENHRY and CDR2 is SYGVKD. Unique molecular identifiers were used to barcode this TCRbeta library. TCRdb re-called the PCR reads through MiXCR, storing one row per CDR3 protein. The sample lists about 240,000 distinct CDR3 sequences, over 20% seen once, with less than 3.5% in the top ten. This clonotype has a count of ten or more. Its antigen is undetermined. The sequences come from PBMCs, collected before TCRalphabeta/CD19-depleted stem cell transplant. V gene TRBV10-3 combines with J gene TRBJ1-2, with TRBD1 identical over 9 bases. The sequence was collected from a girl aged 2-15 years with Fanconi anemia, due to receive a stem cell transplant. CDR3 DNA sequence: TGTGCCATCAGTGAGGGGACAGGGCCTAACTATGGCTACACCTTC. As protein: CAISEGTGPNYGYTF.